The 17 T cell receptor beta chains in this list originate from one sample, sequenced in a study of blood T cell repertoires in COVID-19. Only in-frame clones appear in the TCRdb table, and some are missing; sequencing was by immunoSEQ multiplex PCR. The sample lists approximately 50,000 clones, about 89% seen once, with less than 2.5% in the top ten. Sequenced: peripheral blood. These receptors were taken from a human donor in a cohort sampled during active COVID-19.

This chain uses TRBV2 with TRBJ2-7; D gene unclear. The germline V and J ends were trimmed by 6 bases and 3 bases, with 6 bases remaining between them. The germline gives CDR1 SNHLY, CDR2 FYNNEI. This CDR3 spans 11 amino acids. In DNA form, the CDR3 reads TGTGCCAGCAGCGAGGTCTACGAGCAGTACTTC. Its translation is CASSEVYEQYF. The full variable domain, rest sourced from reference TRBV2 and TRBJ2-7, is EPEVTQTPSHQVTQMGQEVILRCVPISNHLYFYWYRQILGQKVEFLVSFYNNEISEKSEIFDDQFSVERPDGSNFTLKIRSTKLEDSAMYFCASSEVYEQYFGPGTRLTVT.

This sequence joins TRBV6-6 and TRBJ1-4, with a tentative D call TRBD1 (5 bases). The germline CDR1 and CDR2 sequences are MNHNY and SVGAGI (reference sequence). The CDR3 contains 16 residues. V was clipped by 7 bases and J by 7 bases, with 22 bases between them. CDR3 protein: CASMGGRRRDREKLFF. The CDR3 DNA is TGTGCCAGCATGGGGGGTAGGAGGAGGGATCGTGAAAAACTGTTTTTT.

V is TRBV6-5 and J is TRBJ1-2; D is ambiguous. The germline V gene encodes CDR1 MNHEY and CDR2 SVGAGI. This CDR3 comprises 13 residues. Between the trimmed V and J ends, which lost 0 bases and 3 bases, there was a span of 5 bases. The CDR3 here is CASSYSEDYGYTF. DNA of the CDR3: TGTGCCAGCAGTTACTCCGAGGACTATGGCTACACCTTC.

The V and J genes are TRBV28 and TRBJ2-7; 8 nucleotides agree with TRBD2. Trimming at V came to 4 bases and at J to 4 bases, leaving 12 bases not matched to a gene. Germline assignment: CDR1 MDHEN and CDR2 SYDVKM. The CDR3 length is 16 residues. The CDR3 nucleotides read TGTGCCAGCAGTTCCATGGAGGGGACTAGAAAGTACGAGCAGTACTTC. Its protein product is CASSSMEGTRKYEQYF. Variable domain in full (rest from reference TRBV28 and TRBJ2-7): DVKVTQSSRYLVKRTGEKVFLECVQDMDHENMFWYRQDPGLGLRLIYFSYDVKMKEKGDIPEGYSVSREKKERFSLILESASTNQTSMYLCASSSMEGTRKYEQYFGPGTRLTVT.

This clone has only one observation. The rearrangement links TRBV3-1 (or the pseudogene TRBV3-2) to TRBJ2-3; TRBD2 agrees at 7 bases. The V and J ends lost 8 bases and 2 bases, in that order; junction bases with no gene match: 7. Looked up from germline, CDR1 is LGHDT and CDR2 is YNNKEL (reference sequence). The CDR3 runs to 14 residues. CDR3 nucleotides: TGTGCCAGCGGCGCGGGGGAACTCACAGATACGCAGTATTTT. Its translation: CASGAGELTDTQYF.

The rearrangement links TRBV10-1 to TRBJ1-3, with D uncertain. The CDR3 covers 14 residues. With 8 bases removed from V and 2 bases from J, the gap between germline ends came to 13 bases. Germline CDR1 and CDR2: WNHNN and SYGVQD (reference sequence). CDR3 DNA: TGCGCCAGCTGGGGAGCCTCCACTGGAAACACCATATATTTT. Translating it yields CASWGASTGNTIYF.

The chain has TRBV5-5 and TRBJ1-4; unclear D gene. V dropped 6 bases and J dropped 7 bases, with 13 bases sitting between them. The germline gives CDR1 SGHKS, CDR2 YYEKEE (reference sequence). There are 13 residues in the CDR3. The CDR3 bases are TGTGCCAGCAACCCGGGAAGCCCTGAAAAACTGTTTTTT. It yields the protein CASNPGSPEKLFF.

This chain joins TRBV12-3 or TRBV12-4 and TRBJ1-2; perhaps TRBD1 as D (6 bases). Trimming left V 4 bases short and J 7 bases short, with 10 bases between. The CDR3 sequence is 12 residues long. The CDR3 DNA follows: TGTGCCAGCAGTTCGACAGGAATTGGCTACACCTTC. This gives the protein CASSSTGIGYTF.

The chain couples TRBV5-1 to TRBJ2-3; 7 bases align to TRBD2. Looked up from germline, CDR1 is SGHRS and CDR2 is YFSETQ. Trimming took 0 bases from V and 1 from J; bases not matched to a gene: 5. This CDR3 region has 16 residues. The CDR3 nucleotides read TGCGCCAGCAGCTTGGAGCGGGGACGCGGCACAGATACGCAGTATTTT. The encoded protein is CASSLERGRGTDTQYF.

V gene TRBV11-3 combines with J gene TRBJ2-2; tentative D call: TRBD2 (5 bases). V was pared by 1 base and J by 6 bases, with 18 bases between. The V gene's germline CDR1 is SGHNT and CDR2 YENEEA. The CDR3 spans 17 residues. CDR3 DNA: TGTGCCAGCAGCTTAGCGATTGGGGTCCCGGGGTCCGGGGAGCTGTTTTTT. Residues: CASSLAIGVPGSGELFF.

This chain connects TRBV19 to TRBJ2-5; 11 positions match TRBD2. The CDR3 extends over 16 amino acids. Germline loops: CDR1 LNHDA, CDR2 SQIVND (reference sequence). V shed 7 bases and J 5 bases; nucleotides not matched to a gene: 12. CDR3 in DNA: TGTGCCAGTATGGGCCCCCGACTAGCGGGATCCGAGACCCAGTACTTC. Translation: CASMGPRLAGSETQYF. The variable domain in full, with the rest retrieved from reference TRBV19 and TRBJ2-5, is DGGITQSPKYLFRKEGQNVTLSCEQNLNHDAMYWYRQDPGQGLRLIYYSQIVNDFQKGDIAEGYSVSREKKESFPLTVTSAQKNPTAFYLCASMGPRLAGSETQYFGPGTRLLVL.

The chain uses TRBV20-1 and TRBJ2-7; D might be TRBD1 (5 bases). The germline V gene has CDR1 DFQATT and CDR2 SNEGSKA (reference sequence). Deletions cut 6 bases from V and 3 bases from J, with 9 bases between. The CDR3 runs to 11 residues. The CDR3 region is CSAEDSYEQYF. In DNA form, the CDR3 reads TGCAGTGCCGAAGACAGCTACGAGCAGTACTTC.

The chain carries TRBV10-3 and TRBJ2-5; the match to TRBD2 covers 14 bases. Germline CDR1 ENHRY, CDR2 SYGVKD. Losses at the gene ends were 4 bases for V and 2 bases for J; bases not matched to a gene: 3. CDR3 size: 16 residues. CDR3 region: CAISVGTSGGQETQYF. For the CDR3, the DNA is TGTGCCATCAGTGTAGGGACTAGCGGGGGTCAAGAGACCCAGTACTTC.

This chain joins TRBV3-1 (or the pseudogene TRBV3-2) and TRBJ2-5, with no clear D. Trimming took 1 base from V and 2 from J, leaving 11 bases between them. Germline V gene lookup returns CDR1 LGHDT and CDR2 YNNKEL (reference sequence). This CDR3 is 15 amino acids long. In nucleotides, the CDR3 is TGTGCCAGCAGCCAAGGCCGACACCGACAAGAGACCCAGTACTTC. Protein: CASSQGRHRQETQYF.

The chain links TRBV2 to TRBJ1-5, with 9 bases that match TRBD1. This CDR3 is built from 14 residues. Germline CDR1 reads SNHLY; CDR2 reads FYNNEI. The ends lost 6 bases at V and 6 bases at J; junction bases unmatched: 6. This CDR3 is CASRVQGAIQPQHF. DNA for the CDR3: TGTGCCAGCAGAGTACAGGGGGCAATTCAGCCCCAGCATTTT.

This rearrangement joins TRBV6-2 or TRBV6-3 to TRBJ1-1; 9 nucleotides agree with TRBD1. Looked up from germline, CDR1 is MNHEY and CDR2 is SVGEGT. V shed 5 bases, J shed 13 bases, and the junction held 8 bases outside the gene matches. This CDR3 is 12 amino acids long. For the CDR3, the DNA is TGTGCCAGCAGTCCGGGACAGGGAGGGGGTTTCTTT. It is translated as CASSPGQGGGFF.

The chain uses TRBV7-2 and TRBJ1-2; D might be TRBD1 (6 bases). The CDR3 has 17 amino acids. Germline V gene lookup returns CDR1 SGHTA and CDR2 FQGNSA. V was clipped by 6 bases and J by 8 bases, with 28 bases between them. CDR3 loop: CASSERSGAPGARGYTF. The CDR3 nucleotides are TGTGCCAGCAGTGAGAGGTCAGGGGCCCCTGGAGCGCGGGGCTACACCTTC.